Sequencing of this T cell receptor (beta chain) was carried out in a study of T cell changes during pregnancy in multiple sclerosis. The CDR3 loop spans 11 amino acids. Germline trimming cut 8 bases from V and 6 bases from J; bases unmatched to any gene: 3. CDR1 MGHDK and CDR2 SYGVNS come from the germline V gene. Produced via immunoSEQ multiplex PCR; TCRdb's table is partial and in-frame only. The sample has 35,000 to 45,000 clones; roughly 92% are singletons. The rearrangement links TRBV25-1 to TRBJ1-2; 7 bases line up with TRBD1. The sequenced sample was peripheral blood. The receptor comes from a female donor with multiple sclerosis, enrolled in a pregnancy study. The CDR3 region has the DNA TGTGCCAGCGCTACAGGGGATGGCTACACCTTC. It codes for CASATGDGYTF.